This entry describes one T cell receptor beta chain. The sample is drawn from a study of blood T cell repertoires in COVID-19. Study-level background: Both acute and convalescent COVID-19 samples were obtained from the United States, Italy and Spain. PBMCs, B-cell-depleted T cells, or T cells provided the cDNA or gDNA that made up the material.

In the original workflow: Reference gene primer amplification in the assay estimated nucleated cell counts. The assay was immunoSEQ multiplex PCR, and TCRdb's table has in-frame clones only and misses some. V and J calls and clone size are copied from that table; D and trimming were computed from the DNA. The sample has 150,000 or so clones, roughly 93% seen once. V was trimmed by 1 base and J by 0 bases, leaving 6 bases between them. This CDR3 has 14 residues. Per germline, CDR1 MNHEY and CDR2 SVGAGI. Sequencing used peripheral blood. The clonotype originates from a man between 18 and 35 years old with acute or convalescent COVID-19. This chain connects TRBV6-5 to TRBJ1-1, with no clear D. CDR3 residues: CASSYLQMNTEAFF. The CDR3 coding sequence is TGTGCCAGCAGTTACTTGCAGATGAACACTGAAGCTTTCTTT.